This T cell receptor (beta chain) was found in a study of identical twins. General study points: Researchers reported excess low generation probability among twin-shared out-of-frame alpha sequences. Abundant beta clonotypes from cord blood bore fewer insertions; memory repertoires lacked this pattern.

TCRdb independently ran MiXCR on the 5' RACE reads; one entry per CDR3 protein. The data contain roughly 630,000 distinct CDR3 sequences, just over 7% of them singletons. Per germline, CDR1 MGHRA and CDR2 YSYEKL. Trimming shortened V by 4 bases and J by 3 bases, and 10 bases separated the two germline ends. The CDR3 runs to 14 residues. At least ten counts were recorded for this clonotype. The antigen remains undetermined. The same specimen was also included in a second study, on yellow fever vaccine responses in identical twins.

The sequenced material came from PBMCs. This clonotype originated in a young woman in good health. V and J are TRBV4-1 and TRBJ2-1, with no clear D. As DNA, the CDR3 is TGCGCCAGCAGCCCTTATGCAGACTACAATGAGCAGTTCTTC. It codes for CASSPYADYNEQFF.